The TCR beta chain under discussion was sequenced for a study of early stage breast cancer tumors. Sequencing used immunoSEQ multiplex PCR; TCRdb keeps in-frame clones, though not all of them. Of approximately 9,500 clones listed, roughly 70% are singletons. The ends were cut back, 1 base at V and 8 bases at J, with 3 bases in the middle. In germline, CDR1 is LGHNT, CDR2 FRNRAP. The CDR3 has 11 residues. This sequence joins TRBV12-5 and TRBJ2-1, with D unresolved. The sequenced sample was breast tumor tissue. The source is a person aged 45 to 59 with breast cancer. CDR3: CASGLGYEQFF. Here the CDR3 DNA reads TGTGCTAGTGGTTTGGGCTATGAGCAGTTCTTC.